What follows is one TCR beta chain and its context. The data are from a study of blood T cell repertoires in COVID-19. Authors' analysis steps: Amplifying reference gene primers gave estimates of nucleated cell counts. Method: immunoSEQ multiplex PCR; TCRdb's copy keeps in-frame clones and lacks some. D and trimming were read from the DNA, whereas the V and J calls and clone size are those reported in that table. The table records about 240,000 clones, roughly 80% of them present only once. Germline V lookup: CDR1 SGHRS, CDR2 YFSETQ. Trimming left V 2 bases short and J 4 bases short, with 10 bases between. This CDR3 region has 14 residues.

Material: peripheral blood. The source is an elderly woman with acute or convalescent COVID-19. This rearrangement joins TRBV5-1 to TRBJ2-1; TRBD1 is a possible D gene (5 bases). The CDR3 DNA is TGCGCCAGCAGCTTAAGGGGCCTATACAATGAGCAGTTCTTC. This encodes CASSLRGLYNEQFF.